This TCR beta chain originates from a study of blood T cell repertoires in COVID-19. Patients in Seattle were enrolled during active infection, then followed longitudinally. Clones were read by immunoSEQ multiplex PCR, and TCRdb kept only the in-frame ones, dropping some. The table lists approximately 150,000 clones, approximately 84% of them singletons, with around 2.7% in the top ten. V gave up 6 bases and J gave up 0 bases, with 15 bases separating them. CDR3 size: 16 residues. Germline CDR1 MNHEY, CDR2 SMNVEV (reference sequence). The table lists this clone with a count of one. This receptor was identified in a woman aged 80 or older with COVID-19, enrolled during active disease. The sequenced sample consisted of peripheral blood. The chain has TRBV27 and TRBJ2-4; TRBD1 is a possible D gene (5 bases). The CDR3 spells CASSFTGFIAKNIQYF. DNA of the CDR3: TGTGCCAGCAGCTTTACAGGATTTATAGCCAAAAACATTCAGTACTTC.